The 3 T cell receptor beta chains below were found in one sample sequenced in a study of blood T cell repertoires in COVID-19. The table came from immunoSEQ multiplex PCR; TCRdb's copy has only in-frame clones and leaves some out. The sample records about 150,000 clones, about four fifths being singletons. The sequencing sample was made of PBMCs or T cells enriched from blood (not recorded which). The source is a man in his forties or fifties who had recovered from COVID-19.

This clone was counted between two and nine times. V usage is TRBV2 and J usage is TRBJ2-3; 10 positions match TRBD2. Germline values: CDR1 SNHLY, CDR2 FYNNEI. The CDR3 runs 16 residues. The junction had 5 bases not matched to a gene; V was cut back by 5 bases and J by 0 bases. This CDR3 is CASSLRTSGSTDTQYF. The DNA of the CDR3 is TGTGCCAGCAGTCTCAGGACTAGCGGTAGCACAGATACGCAGTATTTT.

The rearrangement links TRBV15 to TRBJ2-1, with 8 bases that match TRBD2. V lost 6 bases and J lost 13; bases outside the gene matches: 11. The CDR3 is made up of 13 amino acids. The germline gives CDR1 LNHNV, CDR2 YYDKDF (reference sequence). The CDR3 protein is CATRKGTSGLQFF. In DNA form, the CDR3 reads TGTGCCACCAGAAAGGGCACTAGCGGACTTCAGTTCTTC.

V gene TRBV28 combines with J gene TRBJ2-3; the D is unclear. The CDR3 length is 12 residues. CDR1 and CDR2 from the germline V gene are MDHEN and SYDVKM. V was pared by 6 bases and J by 0 bases, with 4 bases between. Here the CDR3 reads CASSVSTDTQYF. CDR3 bases: TGTGCCAGCAGCGTGAGCACAGATACGCAGTATTTT.